Below are 13 T cell receptor beta chains sequenced from a single sample in a study of T-cell reconstitution after alpha-beta-depleted transplantation in children. Unique molecular identifiers were incorporated when the TCRbeta library was constructed. TCRdb re-derived calls from the PCR reads in MiXCR, one entry per CDR3 protein. The sample holds about 980,000 distinct CDR3 sequences, less than 30% seen once. The starting material was PBMCs, mostly from graft donor cells, obtained 360 days after TCRalphabeta/CD19-depleted stem cell transplant. Source of these receptors: a boy under two years old who had a stem cell transplant for SCID, so the T cells may come from the graft donor.

The rearrangement links TRBV4-2 to TRBJ1-1; 7 bases agree with TRBD1. Looked up from germline, CDR1 is LGHNA and CDR2 is YNFKEQ. With V trimmed by 0 bases and J by 0 bases, 4 bases remained unmatched. CDR3 length: 16 amino acids. The CDR3 is CASSQEGTALNTEAFF. CDR3 DNA: TGTGCCAGCAGCCAAGAAGGGACAGCCCTGAACACTGAAGCTTTCTTT.

This clonotype was seen more than once but under ten times. This chain uses TRBV20-1 with TRBJ2-1, with a tentative D call TRBD2 (7 bases). Germline V lookup: CDR1 DFQATT, CDR2 SNEGSKA (reference sequence). Trimming took 1 base from V and 0 from J, leaving 10 bases between them. There are 15 residues in the CDR3. CDR3 protein: CSARGGGSSYNEQFF. The CDR3 bases are TGCAGTGCTAGAGGCGGGGGCAGCTCCTACAATGAGCAGTTCTTC.

V and J are TRBV19 and TRBJ2-2; either TRBD1 or TRBD2 may fit D (7 bases each). Between the trimmed V and J ends, which lost 5 bases and 5 bases, there was a span of 15 bases. CDR3 length: 15 residues. Germline lookup yields CDR1 LNHDA and CDR2 SQIVND (reference sequence). CDR3 bases: TGTGCCAGTAGTCCTCACAGGGGAGGGACCGGGGAGCTGTTTTTT. Translation gives CASSPHRGGTGELFF.

CDR3: CASSKGQGRSGNTIYF. The CDR3, as DNA: TGTGCCAGCAGTAAGGGACAGGGCCGCTCTGGAAACACCATATATTTT. This rearrangement joins TRBV12-3 or TRBV12-4 to TRBJ1-3; 9 positions match TRBD1. J was trimmed by 0 bases and V by 5 bases; bases with no gene match: 5. The CDR3 totals 16 residues.

The chain carries TRBV4-3 and TRBJ1-1; D possibly corresponds to TRBD1 (5 bases). This CDR3 has 15 amino acids. Looked up from germline, CDR1 is LGHNA and CDR2 is YSLEER. The V and J ends lost 0 bases and 5 bases respectively, with 13 bases between them. The CDR3 sequence: CASSQDRQGRTEAFF. The CDR3 DNA follows: TGCGCCAGCAGCCAAGATCGGCAGGGACGTACTGAAGCTTTCTTT.

The V and J genes are TRBV7-6 and TRBJ2-5, with 9 bases matching TRBD1. The V segment lost 1 base and the J segment 2 bases; nucleotides outside the gene matches: 8. Germline values: CDR1 SGHVS, CDR2 FNYEAQ. This CDR3 has 17 amino acids. CDR3 sequence reads: CASSLGQGGSRQETQYF. CDR3 bases: TGTGCCAGCAGCTTAGGACAGGGGGGTTCGCGGCAAGAGACCCAGTACTTC.

The J gene is TRBJ2-7, the V gene TRBV20-1; possibly TRBD1 for D (5 bases). The length of the CDR3 is 12 residues. From germline, CDR1 is DFQATT and CDR2 SNEGSKA (reference sequence). V lost 3 bases and J 3 bases, leaving 9 bases between the germline ends. Here the CDR3 reads CSASPGIYEQYF. CDR3 sequence (DNA): TGCAGTGCTAGCCCAGGGATCTACGAGCAGTACTTC.

Of note for this clonotype: An end of the junction differs from the germline gene, which may be a read error. The chain combines TRBV7-9 with TRBJ1-1; no firm D call. Germline V gives CDR1 SEHNR, CDR2 FQNEAQ (reference sequence). This CDR3 comprises 14 residues. CDR3 protein: CDSSTGPRNTEAFF. CDR3 coding DNA: TGTGACAGCAGCACCGGGCCCCGGAACACTGAAGCTTTCTTT.

This clonotype turned up a few times. The rearrangement links TRBV30 to TRBJ2-1; possibly TRBD2 for D (5 bases). The CDR3 length is 12 residues. Germline V gives CDR1 GTSNPN, CDR2 SVGIG (reference sequence). Trimming took off 0 bases at V and 7 bases at J, with 7 bases between the two ends. CDR3 region: CAWSVEGNEQFF. The CDR3 DNA is TGTGCCTGGAGTGTAGAGGGAAATGAGCAGTTCTTC.

This clonotype was recorded a few times. The chain combines TRBV7-2 with TRBJ1-6; D ambiguous. This CDR3 contains 14 residues. Trimming pared 5 bases from V and 6 bases from J, leaving 11 bases between. The germline V gene has CDR1 SGHTA and CDR2 FQGNSA. The CDR3 bases are TGTGCCAGCAGCCCCGCCAGAGCTAATTCACCCCTCCACTTT. Translation: CASSPARANSPLHF.

The chain joins TRBV2 to TRBJ2-7, with TRBD1 matching 7 bases. Germline V gene sequence: CDR1 SNHLY, CDR2 FYNNEI. The CDR3 length is 11 residues. J lost 13 bases, V lost 6 bases, and 9 bases had no gene match. The CDR3 sequence: CASSLRQGTYF. CDR3 in DNA: TGTGCCAGCAGCTTGAGACAGGGCACCTACTTC.

This clonotype has just a few counts. V is TRBV30 and J is TRBJ2-7; D is unresolved. This CDR3 is 13 amino acids long. V lost 3 bases and J lost 2, with 11 bases in between. Germline loops: CDR1 GTSNPN, CDR2 SVGIG (reference sequence). CDR3 amino acids: CAWSEPQPYEQYF. The CDR3 bases are TGTGCCTGGAGCGAACCTCAGCCCTACGAGCAGTACTTC. Supplemented by reference TRBV30 and TRBJ2-7, the full variable domain reads SQTIHQWPATLVQPVGSPLSLECTVEGTSNPNLYWYRQAAGRGLQLLFYSVGIGQISSEVPQNLSASRPQDRQFILSSKKLLLSDSGFYLCAWSEPQPYEQYFGPGTRLTVT.

This clonotype was recorded a few times. The V gene is TRBV5-1, the J gene TRBJ2-2; D may be TRBD1 or TRBD2 (5 bases each). Germline V gene data show CDR1 as SGHRS and CDR2 as YFSETQ. Between the trimmed V and J ends, which lost 4 bases and 1 base, there was a span of 14 bases. The CDR3 runs to 16 residues. CDR3 in amino acids: CASSPSGRKNTGELFF. The CDR3, as DNA: TGCGCCAGCAGCCCCTCGGGACGGAAGAACACCGGGGAGCTGTTTTTT.